This note documents a single T cell receptor beta chain sequence. The data were obtained in a study of blood T cell repertoires in COVID-19. Overall study: The cDNA or gDNA used as material had been derived from T cells, B-cell-depleted T cells, or PBMCs.

This CDR3 is built from 15 residues. The V gene's germline CDR1 is SNHLY and CDR2 FYNNEI. The J segment lost 5 bases and the V segment lost 4 bases, leaving 7 bases of the junction unmatched. Original data processing: Reference gene primer amplification gave estimated nucleated cell counts. Assay used: immunoSEQ multiplex PCR; TCRdb lists only in-frame clones, some missing. The DNA gave D and trimming, while V, J and clone size come from that table. The sample lists approximately 60,000 clones, 65% to 80% occurring once. The chain couples TRBV2 to TRBJ2-5; 10 bases fit TRBD2. Sequencing was done on a sample of peripheral blood. This clonotype was sampled from a woman older than 75 with active or convalescent COVID-19. CDR3 sequence reads: CASSGRLAGGETQYF. For the CDR3, the DNA is TGTGCCAGCAGTGGACGACTAGCGGGTGGGGAGACCCAGTACTTC.